Listed below are T cell receptor beta chains from one sample, sequenced in a study of T cells in localized non-small cell lung cancer. Sequenced by immunoSEQ multiplex PCR; TCRdb stores in-frame clones only, minus some. The repertoire holds roughly 31,000 clones, with about 88% as singletons. Here the sequenced sample was peripheral blood, taken before any cancer treatment. These receptors came from a woman between 35 and 75 years old with stage I lung adenocarcinoma. Each CDR3 is given with its conserved first and last residue. A D gene is named only where the DNA matches it firmly. Size tells how often a clone was seen (once, few, many) or the class of an expanded clone, and some rows leave it out.

clone_size j_call v_call d_call cdr3_nt cdr3_aa
. TRBJ2-3 TRBV7-6 TRBD2 TGTGCCAGCCTAGCGGGGAGTACAGATACGCAGTATTTT CASLAGSTDTQYF
. TRBJ1-3 TRBV7-9 . TGTGCCAGCAGCTTATCCGGCTTCGGAAACACCATATATTTT CASSLSGFGNTIYF
once TRBJ1-5 TRBV6-5 TRBD1 TGTGCCAGCAGCCATAGACAGGGGAGCAATCAGCCCCAGCATTTT CASSHRQGSNQPQHF
. TRBJ2-2 TRBV7-9 TRBD2 TGTGCCAGCAGGGGACTAGCGGGGGTAAACACCGGGGAGCTGTTTTTT CASRGLAGVNTGELFF
. TRBJ2-7 TRBV6-5 . TGTGCCAGCAGTTACTCCAGGGTCTCCTACGAGCAGTACTTC CASSYSRVSYEQYF
. TRBJ1-2 TRBV19 . TGTGCCAGTACCCTTAGCGGGGACTATGGCTACACCTTC CASTLSGDYGYTF
. TRBJ1-1 TRBV30 . TGTGCCTGGAGAACTACAGAGACCTTAGCAAACACTGAAGCTTTCTTT CAWRTTETLANTEAFF
. TRBJ2-1 TRBV29-1 TRBD2 TGCAGCGTTCAGGGACTAGCTAGGTACAATGAGCAGTTCTTC CSVQGLARYNEQFF
. TRBJ2-7 TRBV19 . TGTGCCAGTAGTAGCGACACCTCCTACGAGCAGTACTTC CASSSDTSYEQYF
. TRBJ2-7 TRBV2 TRBD1 TGTGCCAGCAGCGCTGGGACAGCATCCTACGAGCAGTACTTC CASSAGTASYEQYF
. TRBJ2-1 TRBV6-1 TRBD1 TGTGCCAGCAGTGCCGACAGGGGAGCTCGCTACAATGAGCAGTTCTTC CASSADRGARYNEQFF
. TRBJ2-3 TRBV28 TRBD2 TGTGCCAGCAGTCACCCCGAGGGACTAGCGGGCACAGATACGCAGTATTTT CASSHPEGLAGTDTQYF
. TRBJ2-1 TRBV10-3 . TGTGCCATCAGGGCAGGGGAGTTGGGTGAGCAGTTCTTC CAIRAGELGEQFF
. TRBJ1-3 TRBV27 TRBD1 TGTGCCAGCAGTCCCACCCCGGGACAGTCTTACTCTGGAAACACCATATATTTT CASSPTPGQSYSGNTIYF
. TRBJ2-5 TRBV10-3 TRBD2 TGTGCCATCGGGGGCGGGGGACTAGCGAACCAAGAGACCCAGTACTTC CAIGGGGLANQETQYF
. TRBJ1-2 TRBV7-9 TRBD1 TGTGCCAGCAGCCCGAGGACAGGTCCTGACTATGGCTACACCTTC CASSPRTGPDYGYTF
. TRBJ1-1 TRBV18 TRBD1 TGTGCCAGCTCACCACTCGAGACAGGGGGTACTGAAGCTTTCTTT CASSPLETGGTEAFF
once TRBJ1-1 TRBV7-9 . TGTGCCAGCAGCCCGGTCGGGAGGATGGCTGAAGCTTTCTTT CASSPVGRMAEAFF
. TRBJ2-3 TRBV30 . TGTGCCTGGGGTGCGAGGCCAGATACGCAGTATTTT CAWGARPDTQYF
. TRBJ2-5 TRBV11-2 . TGTGCCAGCAGAAGCTGGGGGGGCTCGGAAGAGACCCAGTACTTC CASRSWGGSEETQYF
. TRBJ2-3 TRBV7-9 . TGTGCCAGCAGCTTAGTTGATGGAACAGATACGCAGTATTTT CASSLVDGTDTQYF
once TRBJ1-2 TRBV6-1 TRBD1 TGTGCCAGCAGAGGGACAGGGGATCGGGGCTACACCTTC CASRGTGDRGYTF
. TRBJ2-1 TRBV10-2 TRBD2 TGCGCCAGCAGGAGGACTAGCGGGAACCCGAGCTATAATGAGCAGTTCTTC CASRRTSGNPSYNEQFF
. TRBJ1-2 TRBV15 . TGTGCCACCAGCGGGGATTCCGGCTATGGCTACACCTTC CATSGDSGYGYTF
. TRBJ2-2 TRBV6-6 . TGTGCCAGCAGTTACGAGGTTAGCACCGGGGAGCTGTTTTTT CASSYEVSTGELFF
. TRBJ1-1 TRBV10-3 . TGTGCCATCAGTGACAGGGGAGATTCGTGGAGCACTGAAGCTTTCTTT CAISDRGDSWSTEAFF
. TRBJ1-3 TRBV19 . TGTGCCAGTAGTACTGGGTCCTCTGGAAACACCATATATTTT CASSTGSSGNTIYF
. TRBJ2-7 TRBV5-4 . TGTGCCAGCAGCTTGGGCGGGACAGCGACCTACGAGCAGTACTTC CASSLGGTATYEQYF
. TRBJ2-7 TRBV27 . TGTGCCAGCAGTTTATCATTGCCAGGGGTTGCCTACGAGCAGTACTTC CASSLSLPGVAYEQYF
. TRBJ2-7 TRBV2 TRBD1 TGTGCCAGCGCAGGGGGCGGTCATTACGAGCAGTACTTC CASAGGGHYEQYF
once TRBJ2-2 TRBV6-5 TRBD1 TGTGCCACCTTAGGACAGGGCCTCGGGGAGCTGTTTTTT CATLGQGLGELFF
once TRBJ1-2 TRBV6-5 . TGTGCCAGCAGTTACGGGTCAGGGAACCTCTATGGCTACACCTTC CASSYGSGNLYGYTF
. TRBJ1-6 TRBV7-9 . TGTGCCAGCAGCTTAGAGGGTCAGGATAATTCACCCCTCCACTTT CASSLEGQDNSPLHF
. TRBJ1-1 TRBV27 . TGTGCCAGCATCTCCGACAGGCCTGAAGCTTTCTTT CASISDRPEAFF
. TRBJ1-5 TRBV28 . TGTGCCAGCAGCGAAGACAGGTTAAATCAGCCCCAGCATTTT CASSEDRLNQPQHF
. TRBJ1-2 TRBV7-9 TRBD1 TGTGCCAGCAGCTTGAGGCAGGGGGCTAACTATGGCTACACCTTC CASSLRQGANYGYTF
. TRBJ2-5 TRBV7-2 TRBD2 TGTGCCAGCAGCTTAACTCCTAGCGGACAAGAGACCCAGTACTTC CASSLTPSGQETQYF
. TRBJ1-5 TRBV19 TRBD1 TGTGCCAGTCACGATCAGGGGGGAAGCAATCAGCCCCAGCATTTT CASHDQGGSNQPQHF
. TRBJ1-2 TRBV4-1 . TGCGCCAGCAGCCAAACACGAGGCGGAGGCTATGGCTACACCTTC CASSQTRGGGYGYTF
. TRBJ1-2 TRBV6-5 . TGTGCCAGCAGTCCCGGAGCCGGGTTTGGCTACACCTTC CASSPGAGFGYTF
few TRBJ2-5 TRBV11-2 TRBD1 TGTGCCAGCAGCTCCGCCCCCGGGACAGGTTACGAGACCCAGTACTTC CASSSAPGTGYETQYF
. TRBJ2-2 TRBV7-3 . TGTGCCAGCAGCCCGGACGGGAACACCGGGGAGCTGTTTTTT CASSPDGNTGELFF
. TRBJ1-1 TRBV5-1 . TGCGCCAGCAGCCGCAATGAGGTTAGCATGACTGAAGCTTTCTTT CASSRNEVSMTEAFF
once TRBJ2-2 TRBV5-1 . TGCGCCAGCAGCTCCCTCCGGGTAGGGACGAACACCGGGGAGCTGTTTTTT CASSSLRVGTNTGELFF
few TRBJ1-5 TRBV5-1 TRBD1 TGCGCCAGCAGCTTGGGGACAGGGAGCAATCAGCCCCAGCATTTT CASSLGTGSNQPQHF
. TRBJ2-1 TRBV7-6 . TGTGCCAGCAGCTTAGGGCGGGGCCCTACCAATGAGCAGTTCTTC CASSLGRGPTNEQFF
. TRBJ1-5 TRBV15 . TGTGCCACCAGCAGAGCCGGCTACAGGGAACGTAGCAATCAGCCCCAGCATTTT CATSRAGYRERSNQPQHF
. TRBJ2-5 TRBV27 TRBD1 TGTGCCAGCAGGAAGACAGGGCAAGAGACCCAGTACTTC CASRKTGQETQYF
. TRBJ2-7 TRBV4-3 TRBD1 TGCGCCAGCAGCCAAGATCGCCAGACAGGGTCCGAGCAGTACTTC CASSQDRQTGSEQYF
. TRBJ1-3 TRBV7-6 TRBD1 TGTGCCAGCAGCTTCTCCCAGGGGGGTAGCTCTGGAAACACCATATATTTT CASSFSQGGSSGNTIYF
. TRBJ2-5 TRBV6-4 . TGTGCCAGCAGATGGGGAGACAGGTCGACCCAAGAGACCCAGTACTTC CASRWGDRSTQETQYF
. TRBJ2-7 TRBV28 TRBD2 TGTGCCAGCAGTCTTAGCGGGAGCTCCTACGAGCAGTACTTC CASSLSGSSYEQYF
. TRBJ2-7 TRBV5-8 . TGTGCCAGCAGCTTAGGGGGGGTTGCCTACGAGCAGTACTTC CASSLGGVAYEQYF
. TRBJ2-7 TRBV7-8 TRBD2 TGTGCCAGCAGCCGCCAAGATGGGGGGGTTAACTACGAGCAGTACTTC CASSRQDGGVNYEQYF
. TRBJ1-1 TRBV19 . TGTGCCAGTAGTATAGGAGGGCCGTACACTGAAGCTTTCTTT CASSIGGPYTEAFF
. TRBJ1-1 TRBV6-1 . TGTGCCAGCAGTTTCGCCGGGACGTGGAACACTGAAGCTTTCTTT CASSFAGTWNTEAFF
. TRBJ2-7 TRBV5-1 TRBD1 TGCGCCAGCAGCAACGGACAGGGGGCGACCACCTACGAGCAGTACTTC CASSNGQGATTYEQYF
. TRBJ2-1 TRBV19 . TGTGCCAGTACCCAGAGCTCCTACAATGAGCAGTTCTTC CASTQSSYNEQFF